One TCR beta chain is described in this entry. Clones were read by immunoSEQ multiplex PCR, and TCRdb kept only the in-frame ones, dropping some. The sample records 150,000 or so clones, around 88% being singletons. The data originate from a study of blood T cell repertoires in COVID-19. From germline, CDR1 is LNHDA and CDR2 SQIVND (reference sequence). The ends lost 4 bases at V and 4 bases at J; junction bases unmatched: 12. The CDR3 extends over 17 amino acids. Sequenced sample: PBMCs or T cells enriched from blood (not recorded which). This clonotype originated in a woman in her forties or fifties in a cohort exposed to, infected with or recovered from COVID-19 (not recorded which). V usage is TRBV19 and J usage is TRBJ2-3; TRBD2 agrees at 9 bases. CDR3 bases: TGTGCCAGTAGTAGAGGAGGGCGGGGGGGCCGACCAGATACGCAGTATTTT. Residues: CASSRGGRGGRPDTQYF.